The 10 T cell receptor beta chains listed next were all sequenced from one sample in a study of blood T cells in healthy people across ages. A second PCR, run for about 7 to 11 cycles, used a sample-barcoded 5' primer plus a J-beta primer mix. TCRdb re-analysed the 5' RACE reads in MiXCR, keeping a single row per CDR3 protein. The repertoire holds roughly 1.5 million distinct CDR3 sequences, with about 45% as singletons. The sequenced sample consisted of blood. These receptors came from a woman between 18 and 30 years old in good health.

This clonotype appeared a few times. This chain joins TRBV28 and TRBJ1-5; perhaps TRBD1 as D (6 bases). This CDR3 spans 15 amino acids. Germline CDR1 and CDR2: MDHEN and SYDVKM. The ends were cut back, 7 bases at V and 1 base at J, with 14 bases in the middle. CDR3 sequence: CASNGGGQSNQPQHF. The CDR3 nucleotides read TGTGCCAGCAATGGGGGGGGACAAAGCAATCAGCCCCAGCATTTT.

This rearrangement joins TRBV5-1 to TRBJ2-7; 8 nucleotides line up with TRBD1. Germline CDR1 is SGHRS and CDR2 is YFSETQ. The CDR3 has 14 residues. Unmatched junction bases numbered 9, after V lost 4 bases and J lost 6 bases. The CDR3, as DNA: TGCGCCAGCAGCGGAAAGGACAGGGCAGGCGAGCAGTACTTC. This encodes CASSGKDRAGEQYF.

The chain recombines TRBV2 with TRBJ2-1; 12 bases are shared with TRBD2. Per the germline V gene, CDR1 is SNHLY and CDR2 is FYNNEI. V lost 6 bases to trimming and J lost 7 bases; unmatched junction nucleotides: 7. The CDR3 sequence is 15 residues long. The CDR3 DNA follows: TGTGCCAGCAGCGAGACTAGCGGGAGAGGGAATGAGCAGTTCTTC. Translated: CASSETSGRGNEQFF. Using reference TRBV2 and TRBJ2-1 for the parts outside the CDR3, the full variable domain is EPEVTQTPSHQVTQMGQEVILRCVPISNHLYFYWYRQILGQKVEFLVSFYNNEISEKSEIFDDQFSVERPDGSNFTLKIRSTKLEDSAMYFCASSETSGRGNEQFFGPGTRLTVL.

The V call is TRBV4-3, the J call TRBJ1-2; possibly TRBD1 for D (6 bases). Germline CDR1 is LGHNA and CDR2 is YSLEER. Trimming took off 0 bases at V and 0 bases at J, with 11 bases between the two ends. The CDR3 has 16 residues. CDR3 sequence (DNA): TGCGCCAGCAGCCAAGATTACAGGGCAGCTAACTATGGCTACACCTTC. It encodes CASSQDYRAANYGYTF.

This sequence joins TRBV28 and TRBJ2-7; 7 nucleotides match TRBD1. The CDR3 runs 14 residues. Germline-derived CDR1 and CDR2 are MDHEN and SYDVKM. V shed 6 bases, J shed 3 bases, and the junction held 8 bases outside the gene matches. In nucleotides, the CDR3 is TGTGCCAGCAGACTATTGGGACAGAACTACGAGCAGTACTTC. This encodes CASRLLGQNYEQYF.

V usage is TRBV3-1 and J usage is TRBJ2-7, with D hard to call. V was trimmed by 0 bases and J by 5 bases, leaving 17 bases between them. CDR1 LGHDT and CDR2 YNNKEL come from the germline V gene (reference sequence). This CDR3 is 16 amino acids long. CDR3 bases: TGTGCCAGCAGCCAAGATGGTCGTTTCATGTTTGACGAGCAGTACTTC. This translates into CASSQDGRFMFDEQYF.

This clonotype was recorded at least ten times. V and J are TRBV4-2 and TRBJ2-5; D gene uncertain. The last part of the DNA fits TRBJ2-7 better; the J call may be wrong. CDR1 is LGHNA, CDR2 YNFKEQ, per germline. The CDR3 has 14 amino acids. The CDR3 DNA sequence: TGTGCCAGCAGCCCGCTAGACACTGCGAGCGAGCAGTACTTC. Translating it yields CASSPLDTASEQYF.

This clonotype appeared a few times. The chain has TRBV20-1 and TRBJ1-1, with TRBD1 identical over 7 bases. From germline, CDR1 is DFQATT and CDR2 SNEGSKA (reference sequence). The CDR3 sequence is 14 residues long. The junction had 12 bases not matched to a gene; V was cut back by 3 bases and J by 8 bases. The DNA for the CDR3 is TGCAGTGCTAGGAGGGACAGTAGGTCATCAGAAGCTTTCTTT. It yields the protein CSARRDSRSSEAFF.

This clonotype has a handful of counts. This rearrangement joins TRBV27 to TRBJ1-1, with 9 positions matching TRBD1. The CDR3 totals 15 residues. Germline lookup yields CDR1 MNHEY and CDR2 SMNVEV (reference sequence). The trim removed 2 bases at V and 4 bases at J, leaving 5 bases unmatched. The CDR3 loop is CASSLTQGAVTEAFF. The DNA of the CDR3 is TGTGCCAGCAGTTTAACACAGGGGGCGGTCACTGAAGCTTTCTTT.

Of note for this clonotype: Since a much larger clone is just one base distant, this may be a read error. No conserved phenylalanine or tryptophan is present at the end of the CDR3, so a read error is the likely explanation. The CDR3: CASGLLDSSYEQYL. For the CDR3, the DNA is TGCGCCAGCGGACTCCTCGATAGCTCCTACGAGCAGTACTTA. J is TRBJ2-7 and V is TRBV5-1; possible D gene TRBD2, 5 bases. The CDR3 is 14 residues long. Germline loops: CDR1 SGHRS, CDR2 YFSETQ. V lost 7 bases, J lost 0 bases, and 14 bases lay in between.